This passage covers 9 T cell receptor beta chains from one sample sequenced in a study of blood T cell repertoires in COVID-19. The protocol was immunoSEQ multiplex PCR, while the TCRdb copy is restricted to in-frame clones and leaves out a portion. The repertoire holds around 100,000 clones, with roughly 84% as singletons. The sequencing sample was made of peripheral blood. The receptors stem from a human donor in a cohort sampled during active COVID-19.

V gene TRBV5-1 combines with J gene TRBJ2-6; 10 bases line up with TRBD1. The CDR3 covers 18 residues. Germline V gives CDR1 SGHRS, CDR2 YFSETQ. V dropped 1 base and J dropped 0; count of bases not matched to a gene: 4. The CDR3 reads CASSLPGTGASGANVLTF. The DNA for the CDR3 is TGCGCCAGCAGCTTGCCCGGGACAGGGGCCTCTGGGGCCAACGTCCTGACTTTC.

This clone was detected only once. The V and J genes are TRBV7-2 and TRBJ2-1, with a possible D match to TRBD2 (7 bases). Trimming cost V 4 bases and J 6 bases, with 22 bases left between them. The CDR3 consists of 17 residues. Germline-derived CDR1 and CDR2 are SGHTA and FQGNSA. The CDR3: CASSSGLGSGGPNEQFF. CDR3 sequence (DNA): TGTGCCAGCAGCTCGGGACTGGGGTCCGGGGGGCCCAATGAGCAGTTCTTC.

V is TRBV19 and J is TRBJ1-1; D ambiguous. The germline V gene has CDR1 LNHDA and CDR2 SQIVND (reference sequence). Trimming took off 9 bases at V and 5 bases at J, with 16 bases between the two ends. This CDR3 comprises 13 residues. As DNA, the CDR3 is TGTGCCAGCACCGGGAGGATGAGGACTGAAGCTTTCTTT. This codes for CASTGRMRTEAFF.

This chain uses TRBV3-1 (or the pseudogene TRBV3-2) with TRBJ2-3; D gene unclear. V lost 4 bases and J lost 2, with 7 bases in between. The germline V gene encodes CDR1 LGHDT and CDR2 YNNKEL (reference sequence). This CDR3 is 13 amino acids long. CDR3 residues: CASSPTFTDTQYF. CDR3 nucleotides: TGTGCCAGCAGCCCGACTTTCACAGATACGCAGTATTTT.

The genes are TRBV5-1 and TRBJ2-3; TRBD1 matches at 9 bases. Per germline, CDR1 SGHRS and CDR2 YFSETQ. CDR3 length: 16 residues. With V trimmed by 4 bases and J by 6 bases, 12 bases remained unmatched. The CDR3 coding sequence is TGCGCCAGCAGCGGGGGACAGGGACTCTCATATGATACGCAGTATTTT. It is translated as CASSGGQGLSYDTQYF. The whole variable domain, remainder taken from reference TRBV5-1 and TRBJ2-3, is KAGVTQTPRYLIKTRGQQVTLSCSPISGHRSVSWYQQTPGQGLQFLFEYFSETQRNKGNFPGRFSGRQFSNSRSEMNVSTLELGDSALYLCASSGGQGLSYDTQYFGPGTRLTVL.

The chain has TRBV13 and TRBJ2-1; 8 positions match TRBD2. The CDR3 runs to 17 residues. Trimming cost V 5 bases and J 7 bases; bases outside gene matches: 16. Germline V gene lookup returns CDR1 PRHDT and CDR2 FYEKMQ (reference sequence). The CDR3, as DNA: TGTGCCAGCAGCCCGACATCAGCGGGGGCCCCCTCTAATGAGCAGTTCTTC. It codes for CASSPTSAGAPSNEQFF.

In nucleotides, the CDR3 is TGCAGCGGCCGACAGGCGGGGAACACTGAAGCTTTCTTT. This sequence encodes CSGRQAGNTEAFF. This chain connects TRBV29-1 to TRBJ1-1; D is possibly TRBD1 (6 bases). Germline CDR1 reads SQVTM; CDR2 reads ANQGSEA. The CDR3 covers 13 residues. V gave up 7 bases and J gave up 1 base, with 13 bases separating them. The full variable domain, its missing parts supplied by reference TRBV29-1 and TRBJ1-1, is SAVISQKPSRDICQRGTSLTIQCQVDSQVTMMFWYRQQPGQSLTLIATANQGSEATYESGFVIDKFPISRPNLTFSTLTVSNMSPEDSSIYLCSGRQAGNTEAFFGQGTRLTVV.

In its sample, this clone was seen once. The rearrangement uses TRBV29-1 and TRBJ1-1; 8 bases line up with TRBD1. Germline V lookup: CDR1 SQVTM, CDR2 ANQGSEA. The CDR3 length is 13 residues. The V and J ends lost 4 bases and 4 bases, in that order; junction bases with no gene match: 5. The CDR3 loop is CSVGRTGGTEAFF. As DNA, the CDR3 is TGCAGCGTTGGCCGTACAGGGGGCACTGAAGCTTTCTTT.

This rearrangement joins TRBV5-5 to TRBJ2-2; D perhaps matches TRBD2 (5 bases). V gave up 0 bases and J gave up 6 bases, with 9 bases separating them. CDR1 is SGHKS and CDR2 is YYEKEE in the germline V gene (reference sequence). The CDR3 consists of 14 residues. The CDR3 loop reads CASSLGWESGELFF. For the CDR3, the DNA is TGTGCCAGCAGCTTGGGGTGGGAGTCCGGGGAGCTGTTTTTT.